This T cell receptor beta chain was observed in a study of blood T cell repertoires in COVID-19. Whole-study context: Sites in the United States, Italy and Spain provided acute and convalescent COVID-19 samples. Sources were T cells, B-cell-depleted T cells, or PBMCs; the material itself was cDNA or gDNA.

Per the authors' pipeline: The authors estimated nucleated cell counts from reference gene primer amplification. The data were produced by immunoSEQ multiplex PCR, yet TCRdb's version contains in-frame clones alone and is incomplete. V and J calls and clone size follow that table, whereas D and trimming were derived from the DNA. This sample has under 300,000 clones, with around 85% found just once. A single count supports this clone. The clonotype comes from a man between 60 and 75 years old with acute or convalescent COVID-19. The sample comprised peripheral blood.

CDR3 sequence (DNA): TGTGCCTCCGGGGTACAGGGGTCCCAAGAGACCCAGTACTTC. Its protein product is CASGVQGSQETQYF. The genes are TRBV14 and TRBJ2-5, with 7 bases identical to TRBD1. The CDR3 covers 14 residues. Looked up from germline, CDR1 is SGHDN and CDR2 is FVKESK. V gave up 11 bases and J gave up 1 base; unmatched junction bases: 10.